This entry lists 4 T cell receptor beta chains sequenced from one sample in a study of CD8 T cells in ankylosing spondylitis. TCRdb called the 5' RACE reads again in MiXCR, with one record for every CDR3 protein. The sample includes 80,000 to 100,000 distinct CDR3 sequences, roughly 9.6% seen only once; the top ten take 5.1%. What was sequenced was blood, either unsorted or a sorted T cell fraction (not recorded which). The receptors stem from a male donor with ankylosing spondylitis or in good health (not recorded which).

This chain connects TRBV5-6 to TRBJ2-6; TRBD1 matches at 7 bases. The germline gives CDR1 SGHDT, CDR2 YYEEEE. The CDR3 extends over 16 amino acids. Trimming cost V 2 bases and J 1 base; bases outside gene matches: 3. For the CDR3, the DNA is TGTGCCAGCAGCTTCAGACAGGGTTCTGGGGCCAACGTCCTGACTTTC. Residues: CASSFRQGSGANVLTF.

This clonotype was found many times. The rearrangement links TRBV2 to TRBJ2-7, with unresolved D. V lost 6 bases and J lost 4, with 7 bases in between. Per the germline V gene, CDR1 is SNHLY and CDR2 is FYNNEI. This CDR3 has 11 residues. CDR3 protein: CASSQHYEQYF. In DNA form, the CDR3 reads TGTGCCAGCAGCCAGCATTACGAGCAGTACTTC.

This clonotype has a count of ten or more. The gene calls are TRBV29-1 and TRBJ1-2, with 11 positions matching TRBD1. Unmatched junction bases numbered 13, after V lost 6 bases and J lost 7 bases. The CDR3 length is 15 residues. Per the germline V gene, CDR1 is SQVTM and CDR2 is ANQGSEA. CDR3 DNA sequence: TGCAGCGTCAAGCCTTGGACAGGGGGCTTAGGTGGCTACACCTTC. It yields the protein CSVKPWTGGLGGYTF.

This clonotype was detected ten times or more. The rearrangement uses TRBV5-4 and TRBJ2-7, with D possibly being TRBD1 (6 bases). The V gene's germline CDR1 is SGHNT and CDR2 YYREEE (reference sequence). The CDR3 extends over 14 amino acids. The V and J ends lost 0 bases and 2 bases respectively, with 9 bases between them. The CDR3 DNA is TGTGCCAGCAGCTTGGAACAGGGCCCCTACGAGCAGTACTTC. This gives the protein CASSLEQGPYEQYF.